The clone carrying this T cell receptor (beta chain) was observed a few times. These data come from a study of T cell changes during pregnancy in multiple sclerosis. Profiling relied on immunoSEQ multiplex PCR, and the TCRdb table lists in-frame clones only, not all of them. The table shows 50,000 to 80,000 clones, with roughly 92% occurring only once. This CDR3 comprises 13 residues. Germline loops: CDR1 MNHNS, CDR2 SASEGT. V lost 3 bases and J 7 bases, leaving 12 bases between the germline ends. The sequenced sample was peripheral blood, obtained in the second trimester of pregnancy. The sequence was collected from a female donor with multiple sclerosis, enrolled in a pregnancy study. The chain couples TRBV6-1 to TRBJ1-2, with D unresolved. In nucleotides, the CDR3 is TGTGCCAGCAGTGATCAATTGGAGACTGGCTACACCTTC. It translates to CASSDQLETGYTF.